This T cell receptor beta chain was documented in a study of blood T cell repertoires in COVID-19. This CDR3 has 15 residues. Germline V gene lookup returns CDR1 SGDLS and CDR2 YYNGEE. Trimming took off 0 bases at V and 2 bases at J, with 11 bases between the two ends. Assay: immunoSEQ multiplex PCR; the TCRdb copy retains only in-frame clones and omits some. The sample lists under 100,000 clones, 85% to 90% seen once, with around 1% in the top ten. This TCR came from a human donor in a cohort sampled during active COVID-19. The sample taken for sequencing was peripheral blood. The V call is TRBV9, the J call TRBJ2-5, with TRBD1 as a possible D gene (6 bases). The CDR3 DNA reads as TGTGCCAGCAGCGTAGTGGGGGCGGTACAAGAGACCCAGTACTTC. This codes for CASSVVGAVQETQYF.